The 10 T cell receptor beta chains given below trace back to one sample, sequenced in a study of cytomegalovirus exposure and HLA in healthy donors. TCRdb's table, derived via immunoSEQ multiplex PCR, lists solely in-frame clones and lacks some. The data show about 240,000 clones, with approximately 86% seen just once and roughly 1.2% held by the top ten. The sequencing sample was made of PBMCs. Source of these receptors: a woman younger than 45 in good health and CMV-seropositive.

This clone has only one observation. The chain combines TRBV28 with TRBJ2-1; D is unclear. Germline V gives CDR1 MDHEN, CDR2 SYDVKM. Trimming pared 1 base from V and 0 bases from J, leaving 7 bases between. This CDR3 has 15 amino acids. As DNA, the CDR3 is TGTGCCAGCAGTTTATCCCTAAGCTCCTACAATGAGCAGTTCTTC. It encodes CASSLSLSSYNEQFF.

The CDR3 spells CASSFQGNTGELFF. DNA for the CDR3: TGCGCCAGCAGCTTTCAGGGGAACACCGGGGAGCTGTTTTTT. The chain joins TRBV5-1 to TRBJ2-2, with D possibly being TRBD1 (5 bases). The V and J ends lost 2 bases and 1 base respectively, with 6 bases between them. CDR1 SGHRS and CDR2 YFSETQ come from the germline V gene. The CDR3 covers 14 residues.

The CDR3 sequence is CASSLETSGSHEQFF. The CDR3 DNA follows: TGTGCCAGCAGCTTAGAAACTAGCGGGAGTCATGAGCAGTTCTTC. V gene TRBV7-9 combines with J gene TRBJ2-1, with 11 bases matching TRBD2. V lost 1 base, J lost 8 bases, and 4 bases stayed unmatched. This CDR3 region has 15 residues. Per germline, CDR1 SEHNR and CDR2 FQNEAQ (reference sequence). The whole variable domain, filled in from reference TRBV7-9 and TRBJ2-1, reads DTGVSQNPRHKITKRGQNVTFRCDPISEHNRLYWYRQTLGQGPEFLTYFQNEAQLEKSRLLSDRFSAERPKGSFSTLEIQRTEQGDSAMYLCASSLETSGSHEQFFGPGTRLTVL.

Worth noting for this clone: The junction departs from the called germline gene at one end, perhaps through a read error. This sequence joins TRBV29-1 and TRBJ1-1; 9 nucleotides align to TRBD1. This CDR3 region has 11 residues. Germline-derived CDR1 and CDR2 are SQVTM and ANQGSEA. Here the CDR3 DNA reads TGCAGCGTTGAAGATCGTACAGGGGGCGAGTTT. Amino acid sequence: CSVEDRTGGEF.

The chain combines TRBV5-1 with TRBJ2-2; maybe TRBD1 (6 bases). Germline CDR1 is SGHRS and CDR2 is YFSETQ. V was pared by 4 bases and J by 1 base, with 11 bases between. This CDR3 spans 15 amino acids. CDR3 protein: CASSIQGENTGELFF. The CDR3 DNA reads as TGCGCCAGCAGCATACAGGGAGAGAACACCGGGGAGCTGTTTTTT.

V usage is TRBV4-1 and J usage is TRBJ2-7; 11 bases align to TRBD2. The CDR3 totals 17 residues. The germline V gene has CDR1 MGHRA and CDR2 YSYEKL. The J segment lost 3 bases and the V segment lost 3 bases, leaving 10 bases of the junction unmatched. The CDR3 sequence: CASSHLQLAGDDYEQYF. Here the CDR3 DNA reads TGCGCCAGCAGCCACCTCCAACTAGCGGGGGATGACTACGAGCAGTACTTC.

The chain joins TRBV9 to TRBJ2-1; the match to TRBD2 covers 7 bases. Germline assignment: CDR1 SGDLS and CDR2 YYNGEE. After removal of 0 bases from V and 8 bases from J, the junction contained 8 bases not matched to a gene. The CDR3 extends over 15 amino acids. As DNA, the CDR3 is TGTGCCAGCAGCGTAGGGAGAGCGGGACTGTATGAGCAGTTCTTC. Translation: CASSVGRAGLYEQFF.

The chain recombines TRBV5-6 with TRBJ2-7, with TRBD2 identical over 11 bases. The CDR3 is made up of 16 amino acids. Germline CDR1 is SGHDT and CDR2 is YYEEEE. V was pared by 2 bases and J by 5 bases, with 9 bases of the junction left unmatched. CDR3 protein: CASSLELAGERNEQYF. The CDR3 nucleotides read TGTGCCAGCAGCTTAGAACTAGCGGGAGAGCGGAACGAGCAGTACTTC.

DNA of the CDR3: TGTGCCAGCAGCCCTCTCATTCGGGAGGGCGGGGAGACCCAGTACTTC. Translation: CASSPLIREGGETQYF. This chain connects TRBV5-6 to TRBJ2-5, with 8 bases aligning to TRBD2. This CDR3 region has 16 residues. Per the germline V gene, CDR1 is SGHDT and CDR2 is YYEEEE. J was trimmed by 5 bases and V by 4 bases; bases with no gene match: 13.

This clone was found a few times. The J gene is TRBJ2-7, the V gene TRBV4-1, with 9 bases identical to TRBD2. V lost 0 bases and J lost 0; bases outside the gene matches: 9. The germline V gene has CDR1 MGHRA and CDR2 YSYEKL. The CDR3 has 18 amino acids. CDR3 sequence: CASSQDPGLASRSYEQYF. The CDR3 DNA is TGCGCCAGCAGCCAAGATCCGGGACTAGCTTCTCGCTCCTACGAGCAGTACTTC.